The 17 T cell receptor beta chains given below trace back to one sample, sequenced in a study of brain T cells in children with intractable seizures. Time point reported: blood from clinic visit 5 months post-surgery; TSC patient then seizure free. TCRdb's copy holds only in-frame clones and misses some; the assay was immunoSEQ multiplex PCR. Of hundreds of thousands of clones in the sample, about 93% were seen once. Specimen: peripheral blood, collected 5 to 6 months after surgery. These receptors were taken from a boy less than two years old with tuberous sclerosis and intractable seizures.

The chain uses TRBV7-9 and TRBJ2-3, with no clear D. Germline V lookup: CDR1 SEHNR, CDR2 FQNEAQ (reference sequence). This CDR3 has 16 residues. With 4 bases removed from V and 6 bases from J, the gap between germline ends came to 20 bases. The CDR3: CASSSRFDFGRDTQYF. The CDR3 bases are TGTGCCAGCAGCTCCCGTTTTGACTTCGGAAGGGATACGCAGTATTTT.

The sample holds one count of this clone. This sequence joins TRBV9 and TRBJ2-7; possibly TRBD1 or TRBD2 for D (6 bases each). The CDR3 is made up of 17 amino acids. Germline V gene lookup returns CDR1 SGDLS and CDR2 YYNGEE. Trimming left V 4 bases short and J 1 base short, with 21 bases between. This CDR3 is CASSPGEEGLWSYEQYF. The CDR3 DNA reads as TGTGCCAGCAGCCCAGGGGAGGAAGGTCTTTGGTCCTACGAGCAGTACTTC.

The V gene is TRBV5-8, the J gene TRBJ1-2, with D possibly TRBD1 on 5 matching bases. This CDR3 region has 16 residues. Germline V gene lookup returns CDR1 SGHTS and CDR2 YDEGEE. V was shortened by 4 bases and J by 2 bases, with 18 bases between the two germline ends. The CDR3 DNA sequence: TGTGCCAGCAGCGTGTTGTGGGGCCTTGTAAACTATGGCTACACCTTC. Translated, it gives CASSVLWGLVNYGYTF.

Only a few counts were recorded for this clone. This chain uses TRBV10-1 with TRBJ1-1; D perhaps matches TRBD1 (6 bases). V lost 6 bases, J lost 6 bases, and 20 bases lay in between. The CDR3 runs to 15 residues. Germline V gives CDR1 WNHNN, CDR2 SYGVQD (reference sequence). The CDR3 DNA sequence: TGCGCCAGCAGGCCCCGGGACATTTTATTTCCTGAAGCTTTCTTT. It yields the protein CASRPRDILFPEAFF.

The gene calls are TRBV6-5 and TRBJ2-1, with 9 bases fitting TRBD1. This CDR3 has 16 amino acids. The V gene end was trimmed by 4 bases and the J gene end by 8 bases; junction bases not matched to a gene: 12. Germline loops: CDR1 MNHEY, CDR2 SVGAGI. CDR3 amino acids: CASSFLTGGALDEQFF. In DNA form, the CDR3 reads TGTGCCAGCAGTTTCCTCACAGGGGGCGCGTTGGATGAGCAGTTCTTC.

This chain joins TRBV6-5 and TRBJ1-2; D remains unclear. The CDR3 length is 15 residues. The ends were cut back, 5 bases at V and 2 bases at J, with 15 bases in the middle. Germline CDR1 reads MNHEY; CDR2 reads SVGAGI. Here the CDR3 reads CASSSLASMNYGYTF. The CDR3 DNA follows: TGTGCCAGCAGTAGCCTAGCCAGCATGAACTATGGCTACACCTTC.

This clone was observed a single time. This chain connects TRBV2 to TRBJ2-3; D is possibly TRBD1 (6 bases). The V end lost 5 bases, the J end lost 3 bases, and 12 bases lay between the germline ends. This CDR3 comprises 14 residues. Germline V gene lookup returns CDR1 SNHLY and CDR2 FYNNEI. The DNA for the CDR3 is TGTGCCAGCAGTCGGGGCACAGGGACAGATACGCAGTATTTT. It specifies CASSRGTGTDTQYF.

The J gene is TRBJ1-1, the V gene TRBV27; D is unresolved. Germline V CDR1 and CDR2: MNHEY, SMNVEV (reference sequence). Trimming took 2 bases from V and 6 from J, leaving 10 bases between them. CDR3 length equals 13 residues. The CDR3 loop is CASSLNWAAEAFF. For the CDR3, the DNA is TGTGCCAGCAGTTTAAATTGGGCGGCTGAAGCTTTCTTT.

Details on this clone: At the DNA level, this CDR3 is encoded by other sequences in the same sample as well. The chain recombines TRBV12-3 or TRBV12-4 with TRBJ1-1; tentative D call: TRBD1 (5 bases). V was pared by 5 bases and J by 1 base, with 8 bases between. The CDR3 contains 13 residues. CDR3: CASSLTGNTEAFF. The CDR3 DNA reads as TGTGCCAGCAGTCTAACAGGGAACACTGAAGCTTTCTTT.

The chain employs TRBV18 and TRBJ2-3; possibly TRBD1 for D (6 bases). V lost 3 bases to trimming and J lost 2 bases, with 15 bases between them. The length of the CDR3 is 16 residues. CDR1 and CDR2 (germline): KGHSH, LQKENI. DNA for the CDR3: TGTGCCAGCTCACCTGCGACAGGATCCTCCACAGATACGCAGTATTTT. Translated, it gives CASSPATGSSTDTQYF.

This clone has only a few counts. This chain connects TRBV3-1 (or the pseudogene TRBV3-2) to TRBJ2-7; the D call may be TRBD1 or TRBD2 (5 bases each). This CDR3 has 13 amino acids. V gave up 4 bases and J gave up 3 bases, with 10 bases separating them. CDR1 is LGHDT and CDR2 is YNNKEL in the germline V gene (reference sequence). As DNA, the CDR3 is TGTGCCAGCAGCCCTAGTGGGGGCTACGAGCAGTACTTC. Encoded protein: CASSPSGGYEQYF.

The chain links TRBV18 to TRBJ2-7; 13 nucleotides agree with TRBD2. The germline V gene has CDR1 KGHSH and CDR2 LQKENI. CDR3 length equals 17 residues. V lost 4 bases, J lost 4 bases, and 10 bases stayed unmatched. Here the CDR3 reads CASSLGLAGAKNYEQYF. The CDR3 nucleotides read TGTGCCAGCTCACTCGGACTAGCGGGGGCCAAGAATTACGAGCAGTACTTC.

The V gene is TRBV9, the J gene TRBJ2-7; unclear D gene. The CDR3 has 15 residues. Germline-derived CDR1 and CDR2 are SGDLS and YYNGEE. V lost 0 bases to trimming and J lost 3 bases, with 13 bases between them. CDR3 region: CASSVDGAANYEQYF. Written as DNA, the CDR3 is TGTGCCAGCAGCGTAGACGGTGCAGCCAACTACGAGCAGTACTTC.

This chain joins TRBV7-9 and TRBJ1-4; no reliable D call. There are 15 residues in the CDR3. V was clipped by 2 bases and J by 0 bases, with 7 bases between them. Germline CDR1 reads SEHNR; CDR2 reads FQNEAQ (reference sequence). This chain's CDR3 is CASSLTDATNEKLFF. The CDR3, as DNA: TGTGCCAGCAGCTTAACAGATGCAACTAATGAAAAACTGTTTTTT.

The chain carries TRBV5-1 and TRBJ2-5; 14 nucleotides line up with TRBD2. Germline lookup yields CDR1 SGHRS and CDR2 YFSETQ. CDR3 length equals 17 residues. V gave up 0 bases and J gave up 5 bases; unmatched junction bases: 6. CDR3 bases: TGCGCCAGCAGCTTGGGGGGACTAGCGGGAGTCCGGGAGACCCAGTACTTC. Translating gives CASSLGGLAGVRETQYF.

Here the CDR3 DNA reads TGTGCCAGCAGCGGGGGGGATACGCAGTATTTT. Translated, it gives CASSGGDTQYF. This chain links TRBV5-6 with TRBJ2-3; D might be TRBD2 (6 bases). Germline V CDR1 and CDR2: SGHDT, YYEEEE. Trimming shortened V by 4 bases and J by 6 bases, and 6 bases separated the two germline ends. The CDR3 totals 11 residues.

The chain is built from TRBV4-1 and TRBJ1-4; possibly TRBD1 for D (5 bases). CDR1 is MGHRA, CDR2 YSYEKL, per germline. V was clipped by 2 bases and J by 1 base, with 8 bases between them. This CDR3 is built from 15 residues. CDR3 nucleotides: TGCGCCAGCAGCCAATTCGGGGGAACTAATGAAAAACTGTTTTTT. This encodes CASSQFGGTNEKLFF.